The text below deals with one TCR beta chain. Its antigen is as yet unknown. This sample is part of a study of T cells in Graves' hyperthyroidism and ophthalmopathy. Amplified TCR beta CDR3 regions derived from RNA transcripts. The TCR CDR3 was amplified in a first-round RT-PCR using the HTBI primer set. MiXCR, applied by TCRdb to the multiplex PCR reads, yields one record per CDR3 protein. The sample carries about 740,000 distinct CDR3 sequences, about 14% recorded once. PBMCs were sourced from roughly 10 ml fresh peripheral blood. Germline-derived CDR1 and CDR2 are SQVTM and ANQGSEA. There are 13 residues in the CDR3. The V and J ends lost 5 bases and 3 bases respectively, with 13 bases between them. General observations from the study: Among clonotypes expanded in thyroid above 0.001, most were also found in blood.

The chain couples TRBV29-1 to TRBJ2-5, with TRBD2 as a possible D gene (6 bases). Material for sequencing was blood. The receptor was isolated from a woman in her late teens or twenties with Graves' hyperthyroidism. The CDR3 coding sequence is TGCAGCGTTATCGGGACTCGAAAAGAGACCCAGTACTTC. Translating it yields CSVIGTRKETQYF.